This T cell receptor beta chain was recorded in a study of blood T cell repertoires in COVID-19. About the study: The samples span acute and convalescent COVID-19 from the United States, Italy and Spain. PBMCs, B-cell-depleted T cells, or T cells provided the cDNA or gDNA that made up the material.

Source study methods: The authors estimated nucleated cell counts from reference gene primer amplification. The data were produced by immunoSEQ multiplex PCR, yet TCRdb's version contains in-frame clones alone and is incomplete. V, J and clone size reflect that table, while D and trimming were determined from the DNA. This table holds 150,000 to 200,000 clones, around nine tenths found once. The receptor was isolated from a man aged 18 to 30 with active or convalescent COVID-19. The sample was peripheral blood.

CDR3 protein: CASEPGQGDVGYTF. In DNA form, the CDR3 reads TGTGCCAGCGAACCGGGACAGGGCGATGTGGGCTACACCTTC. The chain employs TRBV13 and TRBJ1-2; 9 bases are a match to TRBD1. The junction had 12 bases not matched to a gene; V was cut back by 8 bases and J by 8 bases. CDR1 PRHDT and CDR2 FYEKMQ come from the germline V gene (reference sequence). The CDR3 spans 14 residues. The variable domain in full, completed from reference TRBV13 and TRBJ1-2, reads AAGVIQSPRHLIKEKRETATLKCYPIPRHDTVYWYQQGPGQDPQFLISFYEKMQSDKGSIPDRFSAQQFSDYHSELNMSSLELGDSALYFCASEPGQGDVGYTFGSGTRLTVV.